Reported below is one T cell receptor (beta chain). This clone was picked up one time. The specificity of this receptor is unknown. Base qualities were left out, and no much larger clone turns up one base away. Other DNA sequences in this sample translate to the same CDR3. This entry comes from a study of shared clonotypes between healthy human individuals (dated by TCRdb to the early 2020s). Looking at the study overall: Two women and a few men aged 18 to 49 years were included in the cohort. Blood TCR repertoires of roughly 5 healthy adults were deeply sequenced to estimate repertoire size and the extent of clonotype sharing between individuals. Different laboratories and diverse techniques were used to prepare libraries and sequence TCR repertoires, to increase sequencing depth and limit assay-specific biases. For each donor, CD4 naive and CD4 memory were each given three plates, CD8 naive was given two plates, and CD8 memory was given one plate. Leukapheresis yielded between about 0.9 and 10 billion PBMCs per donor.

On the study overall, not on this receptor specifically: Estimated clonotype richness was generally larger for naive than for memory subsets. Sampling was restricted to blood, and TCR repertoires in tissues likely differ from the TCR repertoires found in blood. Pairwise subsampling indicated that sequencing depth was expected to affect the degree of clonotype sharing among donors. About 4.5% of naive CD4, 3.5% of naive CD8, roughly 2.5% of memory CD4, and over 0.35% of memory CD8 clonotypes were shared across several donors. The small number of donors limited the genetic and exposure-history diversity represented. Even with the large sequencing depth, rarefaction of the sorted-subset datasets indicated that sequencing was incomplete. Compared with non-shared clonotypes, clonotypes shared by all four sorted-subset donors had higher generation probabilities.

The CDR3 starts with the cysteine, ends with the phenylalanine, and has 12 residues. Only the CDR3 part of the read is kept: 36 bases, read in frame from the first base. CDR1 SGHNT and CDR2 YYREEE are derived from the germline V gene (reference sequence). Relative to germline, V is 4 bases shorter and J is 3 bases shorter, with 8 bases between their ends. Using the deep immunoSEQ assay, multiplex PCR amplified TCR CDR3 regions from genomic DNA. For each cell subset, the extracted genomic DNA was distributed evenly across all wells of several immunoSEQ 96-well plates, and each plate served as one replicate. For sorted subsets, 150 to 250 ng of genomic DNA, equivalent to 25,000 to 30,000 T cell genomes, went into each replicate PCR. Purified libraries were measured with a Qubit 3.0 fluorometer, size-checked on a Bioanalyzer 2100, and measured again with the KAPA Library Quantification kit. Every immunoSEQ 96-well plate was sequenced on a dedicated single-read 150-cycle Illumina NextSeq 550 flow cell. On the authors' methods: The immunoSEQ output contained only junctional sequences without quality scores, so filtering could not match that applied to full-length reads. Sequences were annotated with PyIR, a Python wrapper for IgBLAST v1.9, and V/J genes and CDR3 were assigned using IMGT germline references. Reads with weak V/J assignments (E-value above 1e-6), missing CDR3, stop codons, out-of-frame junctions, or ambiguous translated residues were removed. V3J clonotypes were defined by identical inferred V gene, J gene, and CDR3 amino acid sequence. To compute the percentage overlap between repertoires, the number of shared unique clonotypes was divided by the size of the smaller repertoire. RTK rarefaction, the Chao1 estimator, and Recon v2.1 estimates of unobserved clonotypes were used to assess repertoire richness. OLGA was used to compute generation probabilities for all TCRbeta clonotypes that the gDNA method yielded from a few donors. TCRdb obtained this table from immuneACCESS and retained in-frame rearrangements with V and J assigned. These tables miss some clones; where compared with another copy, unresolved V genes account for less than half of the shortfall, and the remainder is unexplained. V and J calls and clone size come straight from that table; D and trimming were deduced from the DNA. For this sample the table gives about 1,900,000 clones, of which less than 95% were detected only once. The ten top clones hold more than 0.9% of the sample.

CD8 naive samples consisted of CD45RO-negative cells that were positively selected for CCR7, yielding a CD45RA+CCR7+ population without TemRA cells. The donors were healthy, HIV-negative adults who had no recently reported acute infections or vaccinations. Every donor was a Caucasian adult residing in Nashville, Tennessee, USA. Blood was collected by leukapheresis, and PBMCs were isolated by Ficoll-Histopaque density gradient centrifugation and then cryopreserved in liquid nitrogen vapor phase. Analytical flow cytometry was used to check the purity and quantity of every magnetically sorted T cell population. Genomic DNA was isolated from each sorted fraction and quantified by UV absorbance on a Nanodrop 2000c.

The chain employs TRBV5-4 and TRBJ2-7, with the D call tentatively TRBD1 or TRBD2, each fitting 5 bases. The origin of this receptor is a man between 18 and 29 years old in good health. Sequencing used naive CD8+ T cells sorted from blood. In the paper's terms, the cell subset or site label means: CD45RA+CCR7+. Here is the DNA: TGTGCCAGCAGCCTTGGGGGCTACGAGCAGTACTTC. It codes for CASSLGGYEQYF.